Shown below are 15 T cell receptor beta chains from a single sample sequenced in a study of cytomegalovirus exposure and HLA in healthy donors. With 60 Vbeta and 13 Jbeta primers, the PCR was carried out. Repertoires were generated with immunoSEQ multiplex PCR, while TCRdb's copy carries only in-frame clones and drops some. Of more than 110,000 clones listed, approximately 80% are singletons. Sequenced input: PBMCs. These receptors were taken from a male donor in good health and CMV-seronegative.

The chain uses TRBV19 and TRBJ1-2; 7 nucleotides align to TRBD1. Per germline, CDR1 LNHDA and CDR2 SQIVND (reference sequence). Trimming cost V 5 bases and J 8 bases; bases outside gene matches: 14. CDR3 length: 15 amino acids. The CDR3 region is CASSDTRRAGGGYTF. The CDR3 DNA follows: TGTGCCAGTAGTGATACCAGACGGGCAGGGGGGGGCTACACCTTC.

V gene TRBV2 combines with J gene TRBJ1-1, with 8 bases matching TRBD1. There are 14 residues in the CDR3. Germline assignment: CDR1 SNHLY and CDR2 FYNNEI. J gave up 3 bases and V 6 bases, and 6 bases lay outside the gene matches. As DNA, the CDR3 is TGTGCCAGCAGAGGACAGGGATGGGACACTGAAGCTTTCTTT. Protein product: CASRGQGWDTEAFF. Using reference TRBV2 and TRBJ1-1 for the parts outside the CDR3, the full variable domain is EPEVTQTPSHQVTQMGQEVILRCVPISNHLYFYWYRQILGQKVEFLVSFYNNEISEKSEIFDDQFSVERPDGSNFTLKIRSTKLEDSAMYFCASRGQGWDTEAFFGQGTRLTVV.

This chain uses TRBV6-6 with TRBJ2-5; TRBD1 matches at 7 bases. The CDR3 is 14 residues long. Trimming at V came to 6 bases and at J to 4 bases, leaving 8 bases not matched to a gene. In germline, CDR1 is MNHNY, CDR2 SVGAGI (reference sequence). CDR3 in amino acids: CASSSDRALETQYF. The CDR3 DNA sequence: TGTGCCAGCAGCTCCGACAGGGCGTTAGAGACCCAGTACTTC.

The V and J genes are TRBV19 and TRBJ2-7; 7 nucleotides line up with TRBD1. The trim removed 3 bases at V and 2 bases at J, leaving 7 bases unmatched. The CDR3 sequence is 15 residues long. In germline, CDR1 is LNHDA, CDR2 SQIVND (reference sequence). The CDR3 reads CASSIRVQGTYEQYF. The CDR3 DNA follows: TGTGCCAGTAGTATTAGAGTACAGGGGACCTACGAGCAGTACTTC.

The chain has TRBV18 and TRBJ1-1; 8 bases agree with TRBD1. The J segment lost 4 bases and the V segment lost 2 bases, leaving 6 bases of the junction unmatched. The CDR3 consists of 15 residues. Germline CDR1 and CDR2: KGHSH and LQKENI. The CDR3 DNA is TGTGCCAGCTCACCAAACCTCGACAGGGGCACTGAAGCTTTCTTT. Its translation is CASSPNLDRGTEAFF.

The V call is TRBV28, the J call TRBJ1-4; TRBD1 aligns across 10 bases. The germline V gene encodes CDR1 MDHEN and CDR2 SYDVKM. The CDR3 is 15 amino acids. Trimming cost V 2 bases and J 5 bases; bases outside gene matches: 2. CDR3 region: CASSLPGQGNEKLFF. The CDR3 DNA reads TGTGCCAGCAGTTTACCGGGACAGGGGAATGAAAAACTGTTTTTT.

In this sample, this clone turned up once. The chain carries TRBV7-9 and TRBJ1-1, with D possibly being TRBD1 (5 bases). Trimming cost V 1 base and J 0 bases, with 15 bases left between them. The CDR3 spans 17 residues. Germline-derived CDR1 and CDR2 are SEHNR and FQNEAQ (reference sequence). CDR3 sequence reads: CASSLGQNYYMNTEAFF. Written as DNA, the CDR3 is TGTGCCAGCAGCTTAGGACAGAATTATTACATGAACACTGAAGCTTTCTTT.

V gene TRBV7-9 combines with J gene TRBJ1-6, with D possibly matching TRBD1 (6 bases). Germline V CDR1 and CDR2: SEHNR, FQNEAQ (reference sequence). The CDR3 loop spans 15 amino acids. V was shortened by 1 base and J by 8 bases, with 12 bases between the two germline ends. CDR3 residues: CASSLGRGADSPLHF. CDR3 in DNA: TGTGCCAGCAGCTTAGGCCGGGGGGCCGATTCACCCCTCCACTTT.

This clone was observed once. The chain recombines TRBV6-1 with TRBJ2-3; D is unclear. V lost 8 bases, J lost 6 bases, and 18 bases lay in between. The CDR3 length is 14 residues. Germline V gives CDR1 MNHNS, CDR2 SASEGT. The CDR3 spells CASCRNNPRDTQYF. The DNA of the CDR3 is TGTGCCAGCTGCAGGAACAATCCCAGGGATACGCAGTATTTT.

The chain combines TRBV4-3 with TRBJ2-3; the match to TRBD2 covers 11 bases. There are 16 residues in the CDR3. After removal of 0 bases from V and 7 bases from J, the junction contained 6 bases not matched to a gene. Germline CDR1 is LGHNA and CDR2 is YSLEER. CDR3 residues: CASSQEGLAAANTQYF. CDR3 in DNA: TGCGCCAGCAGCCAAGAGGGACTAGCGGCCGCTAATACGCAGTATTTT.

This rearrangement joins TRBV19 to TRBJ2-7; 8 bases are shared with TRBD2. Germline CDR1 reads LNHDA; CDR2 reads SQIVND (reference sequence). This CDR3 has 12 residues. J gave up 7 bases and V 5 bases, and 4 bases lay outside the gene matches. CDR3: CASSYGRGEQYF. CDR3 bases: TGTGCCAGTAGTTACGGGAGGGGGGAGCAGTACTTC.

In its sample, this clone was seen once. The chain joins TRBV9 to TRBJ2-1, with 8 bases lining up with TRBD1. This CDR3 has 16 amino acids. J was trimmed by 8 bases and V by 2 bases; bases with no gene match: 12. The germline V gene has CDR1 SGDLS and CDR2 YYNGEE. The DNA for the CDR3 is TGTGCCAGCAGCGTTTCAGGGGGCGCATCTGGCGATGAGCAGTTCTTC. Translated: CASSVSGGASGDEQFF.

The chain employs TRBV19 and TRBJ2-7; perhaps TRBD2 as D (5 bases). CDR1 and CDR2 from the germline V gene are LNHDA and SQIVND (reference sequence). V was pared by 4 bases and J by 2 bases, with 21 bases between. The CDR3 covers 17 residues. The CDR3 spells CASSTRGSEIYAYEQYF. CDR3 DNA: TGTGCCAGTAGTACCCGGGGTAGCGAGATCTACGCCTACGAGCAGTACTTC.

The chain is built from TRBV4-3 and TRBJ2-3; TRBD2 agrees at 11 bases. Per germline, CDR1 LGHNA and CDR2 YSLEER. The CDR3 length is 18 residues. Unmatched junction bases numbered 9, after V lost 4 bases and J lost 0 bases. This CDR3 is CASSRRGLAGGSTDTQYF. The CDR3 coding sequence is TGCGCCAGCAGCCGGAGGGGATTAGCGGGGGGGAGCACAGATACGCAGTATTTT.

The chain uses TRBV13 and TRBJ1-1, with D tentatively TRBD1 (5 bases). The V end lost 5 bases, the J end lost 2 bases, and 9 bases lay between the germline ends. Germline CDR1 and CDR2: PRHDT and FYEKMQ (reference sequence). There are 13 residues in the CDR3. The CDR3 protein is CASSRGTNTEAFF. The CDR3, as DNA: TGTGCCAGCAGCCGCGGGACTAACACTGAAGCTTTCTTT.